The sequence of this T cell receptor (beta chain) was determined in a study of blood T cell repertoires in COVID-19. The wider study: Spain, Italy and the United States supplied samples that represented acute and convalescent COVID-19. PBMCs, B-cell-depleted T cells, or T cells were the source of the cDNA or gDNA that made up the material.

The age range of participants was 18 to 89 years, with residence in about two dozen US areas. There are 16 residues in the CDR3. The V and J ends lost 1 base and 0 bases, in that order; junction bases with no gene match: 1. Germline V gene sequence: CDR1 SGHTA, CDR2 FQGNSA. For this clone: The same CDR3 is also encoded by other DNA sequences in this sample.

As handled by the study authors: By means of reference gene primer amplification, nucleated cell counts were estimated. This table comes from immunoSEQ multiplex PCR, and its TCRdb copy is limited to in-frame clones, with some not included. V, J and clone size are taken as reported in that table, and D and trimming were inferred from the DNA itself. The repertoire includes 300,000 or so clones, 86% of them detected once, and roughly 4.2% sits in the top ten. V usage is TRBV7-2 and J usage is TRBJ2-1, with 9 bases identical to TRBD2. The sample consisted of PBMCs or T cells enriched from blood (not recorded which). The receptor was derived from a woman in her forties with acute COVID-19. Here the CDR3 reads CASSLDSGSSYNEQFF. The DNA for the CDR3 is TGTGCCAGCAGCTTAGATAGCGGGAGCTCCTACAATGAGCAGTTCTTC.